The present entry profiles one T cell receptor beta chain with its context. Its antigen remains unknown. This entry comes from a study of CXCR3-negative and CXCR3-positive naive CD8 T cells. With UMI labels, 5' RACE was used to prepare the TRB cDNA libraries. From its re-call of the 5' RACE reads, TCRdb lists each CDR3 protein once, without DNA. The table lists about 86,000 distinct CDR3 sequences. All CD8+ T cell subsets were sorted in triplicate at 250,000 to 300,000 cells each. Study-level points and caveats: Memory CD8+ cells showed much lower diversity, while both naive subsets displayed comparably high diversity. PBMCs showed partially decreased CXCR3 expression after cryopreservation, and most assays used fresh PBMCs. TRB CDR3 hydrophobicity was greater in CXCR3-positive naive cells than in CXCR3-negative naive cells.

CDR3 length: 15 amino acids. CDR1 and CDR2 from the germline V gene are MNHNY and SVGAGI (reference sequence). Sequencing used naive CXCR3+ CD8+ T cells from blood. As to subset: CD45RO-CCR7+CD27+CD95- naive CD8+ T cells expressing CXCR3 (TNR3+). The sequence derives from a human donor in good health. Some clones in this sample may be carry-over from other donors' samples. The chain joins TRBV6-6 to TRBJ1-4; checking the TCRdb D call of TRBD1 is not possible without DNA. The CDR3 sequence: CASSNTDRINEKLFF.